This is a list of T cell receptor beta chains from one sample in a study of T-cell memory formation after mild COVID-19. TCRdb analysed the 5' RACE reads with MiXCR anew, one entry per CDR3 protein. The table shows about 170,000 distinct CDR3 sequences, with 10% to 15% occurring only once. The specimen was PBMCs or a T cell subset sorted from them (not recorded which). The receptor source for this set is a man aged 18-30 years who had mild COVID-19 (a few samples of this study predate the infection). Cell type and time point are not known. The CDR3 runs from the conserved cysteine through the conserved F or W. Each record gives: V gene, CDR3 protein.

V: TRBV5-5
CDR3: CASSDPPGQYSGELFF

V: TRBV12-3/TRBV12-4
CDR3: CASSLAHNEQFF

V: TRBV4-3
CDR3: CASSQDSSGELFF

V: TRBV10-2
CDR3: CASRPRQGSITEAFF

V: TRBV5-1
CDR3: CASSLKPGQVVTEAFF

V: TRBV4-2
CDR3: CASSRGDRDGYTF

V: TRBV28
CDR3: CASSSRGGILGVQYF

V: TRBV11-1
CDR3: CASSPGPGGQETQYF

V: TRBV6-5
CDR3: CASIGGREETQYF

V: TRBV12-3/TRBV12-4
CDR3: CASGHVMNTEAFF

V: TRBV14
CDR3: CASSQDVWGTGEEKLFF

V: TRBV7-2
CDR3: CASSLATRTQYF

V: TRBV5-1
CDR3: CASSLVTGTSGNTIYF

V: TRBV4-1
CDR3: CASSPPRKGVGEKLFF

V: TRBV5-6
CDR3: CASSLRDRDTEAFF

V: TRBV20-1
CDR3: CSAGPQIYTEAFF

V: TRBV20-1
CDR3: CSGRGGFYEQYF

V: TRBV4-1
CDR3: CASSQEGGLASDTQYF

V: TRBV6-4
CDR3: CASKARAGVDTQYF

V: TRBV12-3/TRBV12-4
CDR3: CASSLGIRGRDDSPLHF

V: TRBV5-1
CDR3: CASSATTDTQYF

V: TRBV20-1
CDR3: CSADSPGRAYEQYF

V: TRBV7-9
CDR3: CASSLGGATKANYGYTF

V: TRBV5-1
CDR3: CASSLEAAGNTIYF

V: TRBV12-3/TRBV12-4
CDR3: CASTERGAGELFF

V: TRBV5-1
CDR3: CASSGSSGAYTDTQYF

V: TRBV5-1
CDR3: CASSFRNSQNTEAFF

V: TRBV6-5
CDR3: CASRSPTGNSYEQYF

V: TRBV4-3
CDR3: CASSRTATSGGEETQYF

V: TRBV5-1
CDR3: CASSLSPLGNTEAFF

V: TRBV19
CDR3: CASSPDPILSQHF

V: TRBV5-1
CDR3: CASSLGLGQETQYF

V: TRBV7-2
CDR3: CASSSHVAGGVHF

V: TRBV3-1
CDR3: CASSQDRGGQETQYF

V: TRBV20-1
CDR3: CSATASGAGSDTQYF

V: TRBV12-3/TRBV12-4
CDR3: CASSDRAEQPQHF

V: TRBV12-3/TRBV12-4
CDR3: CASSLQSDTQYF

V: TRBV20-1
CDR3: CSAGQGQSYGYTF

V: TRBV5-1
CDR3: CASSPSVQETQYF

V: TRBV20-1
CDR3: CSANRVGETQYF